The rows below give T cell receptor beta chains drawn from one sample of a study of T cell responses to AZD1222 COVID-19 vaccine. Assay used: immunoSEQ multiplex PCR; TCRdb lists only in-frame clones, some missing. Of approximately 90,000 clones listed, roughly 90% were seen once; the top ten hold roughly 2.3%. Sequencing was performed on peripheral blood, taken on day 0 of AZD1222 vaccination. All receptors derive from an adult in good health. The CDR3 runs from the conserved cysteine through the conserved F or W. The D gene is left open where the match is weak. Size values are once, few and many counts, or a class for expanded clones, and some rows have none.

TRBV11-3	.	.	13	TRBJ2-7	TGTGCCAGCAGCTTGGGACAAAAGGGCGAGCAGTACTTC	CASSLGQKGEQYF
TRBV3-1/TRBV3-2	.	once	15	TRBJ1-1	TGTGCCAGCAGCCAATATTGTCCCAAGTACACTGAAGCTTTCTTT	CASSQYCPKYTEAFF
TRBV30	.	.	11	TRBJ2-1	TGTGCCTGGAGTGGGTACAATGAGCAGTTCTTC	CAWSGYNEQFF
TRBV9	.	few	15	TRBJ1-1	TGTGCCAGCAGCGTCACCCCGGGGGGGAACACTGAAGCTTTCTTT	CASSVTPGGNTEAFF
TRBV3-1/TRBV3-2	.	.	12	TRBJ2-1	TGTGCCAGCAGCCCTACCCACGATGAGCAGTTCTTC	CASSPTHDEQFF
TRBV3-1/TRBV3-2	TRBD2	.	13	TRBJ2-5	TGTGCCAGCAGCCAGTCGGGAGGGGAGACCCAGTACTTC	CASSQSGGETQYF
TRBV5-1	.	.	14	TRBJ1-5	TGCGCCAGCACCTCCCTCCCAGGGAATCAGCCCCAGCATTTT	CASTSLPGNQPQHF
TRBV30	.	.	13	TRBJ1-1	TGTGCCTGGCGGGACAACATGAACACTGAAGCTTTCTTT	CAWRDNMNTEAFF
TRBV30	.	.	12	TRBJ1-1	TGTGCCTGGACCAGGCGGAACACTGAAGCTTTCTTT	CAWTRRNTEAFF
TRBV6-2/TRBV6-3	.	.	14	TRBJ1-6	TGTGCCAGCAGTTTCGGGACGGAAAATTCACCCCTCCACTTT	CASSFGTENSPLHF
TRBV3-1/TRBV3-2	.	.	18	TRBJ1-5	TGTGCCAGCAGCCAAAGGGGAGTGGGCAAAAGAACCTATCAGCCCCAGCATTTT	CASSQRGVGKRTYQPQHF
TRBV18	TRBD1	.	14	TRBJ1-1	TGTGCCAGCTCACGGGACAGAAAAAACACTGAAGCTTTCTTT	CASSRDRKNTEAFF
TRBV30	.	.	15	TRBJ2-3	TGTGCCTGGAGTGTTCGTACTAGCAACATAGATACGCAGTATTTT	CAWSVRTSNIDTQYF
TRBV7-9	.	.	17	TRBJ1-4	TGTGCCAGCAGCTCCCCCCCCGGGGGGCTTTGGGAAGAAAAACTGTTTTTT	CASSSPPGGLWEEKLFF
TRBV14	.	.	14	TRBJ1-3	TGTGCCAGCAGCCGAGAACTCTCTGGAAACACCATATATTTT	CASSRELSGNTIYF
TRBV19	.	few	13	TRBJ2-7	TGTGCCAGTAGTCCCTGGGACACTTACGAGCAGTACTTC	CASSPWDTYEQYF
TRBV9	TRBD2	.	16	TRBJ2-3	TGTGCCAGCAGCGTAAGCGGGGGAGCCTCAACAGATACGCAGTATTTT	CASSVSGGASTDTQYF
TRBV30	.	.	14	TRBJ1-6	TGTGCCTGGAGTGTAGCAGGGCTGAGGTCACCCCTCCACTTT	CAWSVAGLRSPLHF
TRBV4-3	.	.	13	TRBJ2-7	TGCGCCAGCAGCCAAGATACCCCCTACGAGCAGTACTTC	CASSQDTPYEQYF
TRBV29-1	.	.	13	TRBJ1-1	TGCAGCGTTGTGGTTGGGGCCAACACTGAAGCTTTCTTT	CSVVVGANTEAFF
TRBV25-1	TRBD1	.	15	TRBJ2-3	TGTGCCAGCAGTGATTTTAGGGGGCGGGCAGATACGCAGTATTTT	CASSDFRGRADTQYF
TRBV18	TRBD1	.	15	TRBJ2-7	TGTGCCAGCTCAGCATTTCCGGGACAGGGTTACGAGCAGTACTTC	CASSAFPGQGYEQYF
TRBV28	.	few	12	TRBJ2-1	TGTGCCAGCAGTCCGAAGCCCGATGAGCAGTTCTTC	CASSPKPDEQFF
TRBV19	TRBD1	.	14	TRBJ1-5	TGTGCCAGTAGAGTGACAGGGGGCAATCAGCCCCAGCATTTT	CASRVTGGNQPQHF
TRBV3-1/TRBV3-2	TRBD1	.	14	TRBJ1-5	TGTGCCAGCAGCCAGACAGGGCTCAATCAGCCCCAGCATTTT	CASSQTGLNQPQHF
TRBV6-2/TRBV6-3	.	.	15	TRBJ2-6	TGTGCCAGCAGTTCTAAGAGGGCTGGGGCCAACGTCCTGACTTTC	CASSSKRAGANVLTF
TRBV5-1	TRBD1	.	14	TRBJ2-1	TGCGCCAGCAGCCATGGACAGGGGGGCAATGAGCAGTTCTTC	CASSHGQGGNEQFF
TRBV11-2	TRBD1	.	16	TRBJ2-7	TGTGCCAGCAGCTTAAGTACCGGGACAGGTTTCTACGAGCAGTACTTC	CASSLSTGTGFYEQYF
TRBV29-1	.	.	12	TRBJ2-3	TGCAGCGCTTCAAGACAGACAGATACGCAGTATTTT	CSASRQTDTQYF